This T cell receptor beta chain was sequenced during a study of STAT3 mutations in large granular lymphocyte leukemia. Findings and limits, study-wide: In T-cell large granular lymphocyte leukemia, about half of patients showed multiple immunodominant subclonotypes.

Profiling relied on immunoSEQ multiplex PCR, and the TCRdb table lists in-frame clones only, not all of them. Among under 20,000 clones listed, over 80% were seen once. Note on this clone: The antigen remains unidentified.

This CDR3 is built from 11 residues. Germline CDR1 SGHVS, CDR2 FNYEAQ. V was shortened by 4 bases and J by 16 bases, with 11 bases between the two germline ends. This rearrangement joins TRBV7-6 to TRBJ1-6; D possibly corresponds to TRBD1 (5 bases). Sequencing used peripheral blood mononuclear cells. The clonotype originates from a man between 60 and 70 years old with T-cell large granular lymphocyte leukemia. Some clones in this sample may be carry-over from other donors' samples. CDR3 DNA sequence: TGTGCCAGCAGCTCGACGGGGGTACTCCACTTT. Translation gives CASSSTGVLHF.